Listed below are T cell receptor beta chains from one sample, sequenced in a study of molecular identifiers for immune sequencing clone quantification. Via MiXCR, TCRdb re-called the PCR reads, giving one row per CDR3 protein. The data hold roughly 630,000 distinct CDR3 sequences, with 25% observed a single time. The source material was naive CD8+ T cells from blood, with Jurkat cell RNA spiked in. Every receptor here comes from a human donor in good health. Some libraries in this study had Jurkat cell RNA spiked in. CDR3s include the opening cysteine and the closing phenylalanine or tryptophan. The order of the fields is D gene, V gene, clone size, J gene, CDR3 protein, CDR3 DNA. A D gene is named only where the DNA matches it firmly. For some rows the clone size is stated as once, few or many, or as a class when expanded; others skip it.

D: TRBD1; V: TRBV10-3; size: many; J: TRBJ1-1; CDR3: CAISDRDRGPGTEAFF; DNA: TGTGCCATCAGTGACCGGGACAGGGGCCCCGGGACTGAAGCTTTCTTT
D: .; V: TRBV6-4; size: once; J: TRBJ2-7; CDR3: CASSAAPSDTRTVYEQYF; DNA: TGTGCCAGCAGTGCCGCCCCGTCTGACACCCGAACCGTCTACGAGCAGTACTTC
D: .; V: TRBV4-1; size: few; J: TRBJ2-7; CDR3: CASSPFQFSYEQYF; DNA: TGCGCCAGCAGCCCCTTCCAGTTCTCCTACGAGCAGTACTTC
D: TRBD1; V: TRBV13; size: many; J: TRBJ1-1; CDR3: CASSPSYRGTEAFF; DNA: TGTGCCAGCAGCCCATCCTACAGGGGGACTGAAGCTTTCTTT
D: TRBD1; V: TRBV19; size: few; J: TRBJ2-1; CDR3: CASSMQTGGNNEQFF; DNA: TGTGCCAGTAGTATGCAGACAGGGGGTAACAATGAGCAGTTCTTC
D: TRBD2; V: TRBV6-2/TRBV6-3; size: .; J: TRBJ2-3; CDR3: CASSYQGQATTSGRRRDTQYF; DNA: TGTGCCAGCAGTTACCAGGGACAGGCGACGACTAGCGGGAGACGAAGGGATACGCAGTATTTT
D: TRBD1; V: TRBV13; size: few; J: TRBJ2-7; CDR3: CASQGATYEQYF; DNA: TGTGCCAGCCAGGGGGCTACTTACGAGCAGTACTTC
D: .; V: TRBV12-3/TRBV12-4; size: many; J: TRBJ1-1; CDR3: CASSLGVEAFF; DNA: TGTGCCAGCAGCTTGGGGGTTGAAGCTTTCTTT
D: .; V: TRBV21-1; size: few; J: TRBJ2-7; CDR3: CASSKVPREIRDEQYF; DNA: TGTGCCAGCAGCAAAGTCCCTCGGGAGATACGGGACGAGCAGTACTTC
D: TRBD1; V: TRBV5-6; size: many; J: TRBJ1-5; CDR3: CASSLGQGIVHF; DNA: TGTGCCAGCAGCTTGGGACAGGGTATCGTTCATTTT
D: TRBD2; V: TRBV29-1; size: .; J: TRBJ2-1; CDR3: CSVTGTNGPNEQFF; DNA: TGCAGCGTGACCGGGACTAACGGACCCAATGAGCAGTTCTTC
D: .; V: TRBV6-2/TRBV6-3; size: .; J: TRBJ1-4; CDR3: CASSSWRGEKLFF; DNA: TGTGCCAGCAGTTCCTGGAGGGGTGAAAAACTGTTTTTT
D: .; V: TRBV18; size: few; J: TRBJ2-6; CDR3: CASSPPVDYSGANVLTF; DNA: TGTGCCAGCTCACCACCCGTCGACTACTCTGGGGCCAACGTCCTGACTTTC
D: .; V: TRBV9; size: .; J: TRBJ2-7; CDR3: CASSLQGGTVYEQYF; DNA: TGTGCCAGCAGCCTGCAAGGGGGTACAGTCTACGAGCAGTACTTC
D: TRBD2; V: TRBV14; size: .; J: TRBJ2-3; CDR3: CASSPWTSGRAYTQYF; DNA: TGTGCCAGCAGCCCCTGGACTAGCGGGAGGGCGTATACGCAGTATTTT
D: .; V: TRBV11-2; size: many; J: TRBJ2-3; CDR3: CASSHWPESTDTQYF; DNA: TGTGCCAGCAGCCACTGGCCGGAGAGCACAGATACGCAGTATTTT
D: .; V: TRBV28; size: few; J: TRBJ1-1; CDR3: CASSFWQTGTEAFF; DNA: TGTGCCAGCAGTTTTTGGCAAACGGGCACTGAAGCTTTCTTT
D: .; V: TRBV6-5; size: few; J: TRBJ2-1; CDR3: CASSYKRTNNEQFF; DNA: TGTGCCAGCAGTTACAAGCGGACTAACAATGAGCAGTTCTTC
D: .; V: TRBV7-2; size: few; J: TRBJ2-7; CDR3: CASSFWAGPYEQYF; DNA: TGTGCCAGCAGCTTCTGGGCAGGACCCTACGAGCAGTACTTC
D: TRBD1; V: TRBV28; size: .; J: TRBJ1-3; CDR3: CASSSTPLGRGLGNTIYF; DNA: TGTGCCAGCAGTTCTACCCCTCTAGGCAGGGGGCTAGGAAACACCATATATTTT
D: .; V: TRBV2; size: few; J: TRBJ1-2; CDR3: CASKPGAGAIYGYTF; DNA: TGTGCCAGCAAACCGGGGGCAGGGGCGATCTATGGCTACACCTTC
D: .; V: TRBV24-1; size: few; J: TRBJ2-1; CDR3: CATEVFYRVTASNNEQFF; DNA: TGTGCCACCGAAGTATTTTATAGGGTAACGGCGAGTAACAATGAGCAGTTCTTC
D: .; V: TRBV27; size: .; J: TRBJ2-1; CDR3: CASSSKGSNEQFF; DNA: TGTGCCAGCAGTTCAAAGGGGAGCAATGAGCAGTTCTTC
D: TRBD1; V: TRBV20-1; size: many; J: TRBJ1-1; CDR3: CSANRGPPPQAFF; DNA: TGCAGTGCTAATAGGGGGCCTCCCCCTCAAGCTTTCTTT
D: TRBD1; V: TRBV7-2; size: .; J: TRBJ2-3; CDR3: CASIPQGANADTQYF; DNA: TGTGCCAGCATCCCACAGGGGGCTAATGCAGATACGCAGTATTTT
D: .; V: TRBV13; size: .; J: TRBJ2-5; CDR3: CASSPITGREPQYF; DNA: TGTGCCAGCAGTCCTATTACGGGCAGGGAGCCCCAGTACTTC
D: .; V: TRBV27; size: .; J: TRBJ1-5; CDR3: CASGILWGSNQPQHF; DNA: TGTGCCAGCGGCATCTTATGGGGGTCGAATCAGCCCCAGCATTTT
D: .; V: TRBV5-1; size: .; J: TRBJ2-7; CDR3: CASSLDAEYEQYF; DNA: TGCGCCAGCAGCTTGGATGCAGAGTACGAGCAGTACTTC
D: .; V: TRBV29-1; size: .; J: TRBJ2-5; CDR3: CSVEEPPSGRGEPQYF; DNA: TGCAGCGTTGAAGAACCCCCAAGTGGTCGGGGAGAGCCCCAGTACTTC
D: .; V: TRBV9; size: few; J: TRBJ2-7; CDR3: CASSVQGGHEQYF; DNA: TGTGCCAGCAGCGTCCAGGGCGGCCACGAGCAGTACTTC
D: .; V: TRBV4-3; size: few; J: TRBJ1-1; CDR3: CASSQDLGGLGEAFF; DNA: TGCGCCAGCAGCCAAGACCTGGGGGGACTGGGTGAAGCTTTCTTT
D: .; V: TRBV21-1; size: few; J: TRBJ2-4; CDR3: CASSGTFPPHPLAKNIQYF; DNA: TGTGCCAGCAGCGGGACTTTCCCGCCCCATCCTCTAGCCAAAAACATTCAGTACTTC
D: TRBD2; V: TRBV30; size: many; J: TRBJ2-1; CDR3: CAWSVPGLAGSNEQFF; DNA: TGTGCCTGGAGTGTCCCGGGACTAGCGGGTTCCAATGAGCAGTTCTTC
D: TRBD1; V: TRBV19; size: few; J: TRBJ2-1; CDR3: CASSYLTGQGAPNEQFF; DNA: TGTGCCAGTAGTTACCTCACGGGACAGGGGGCGCCTAATGAGCAGTTCTTC
D: .; V: TRBV24-1; size: many; J: TRBJ2-1; CDR3: CATSEAGVEQFF; DNA: TGTGCCACCAGTGAGGCAGGGGTTGAGCAGTTCTTC
D: TRBD2; V: TRBV28; size: .; J: TRBJ2-3; CDR3: CASSLFRTSGSRSTDTQYF; DNA: TGTGCCAGCAGTTTATTTCGGACTAGCGGGAGCCGAAGCACAGATACGCAGTATTTT
D: .; V: TRBV27; size: few; J: TRBJ2-7; CDR3: CASSLLAEGSNEQYF; DNA: TGTGCCAGCAGTTTATTGGCGGAAGGGTCGAACGAGCAGTACTTC
D: .; V: TRBV20-1; size: .; J: TRBJ2-7; CDR3: CGARDLNLPSYEQYF; DNA: TGCGGTGCTAGAGACCTTAATCTCCCCTCCTACGAGCAGTACTTC
D: .; V: TRBV15; size: many; J: TRBJ2-3; CDR3: CAIGGERTDTQYF; DNA: TGTGCCATCGGCGGGGAAAGGACAGATACGCAGTATTTT
D: TRBD2; V: TRBV12-3/TRBV12-4; size: .; J: TRBJ2-3; CDR3: CASSLGEGADTQYF; DNA: TGTGCCAGCAGTCTCGGGGAGGGAGCAGATACGCAGTATTTT
D: .; V: TRBV27; size: few; J: TRBJ1-1; CDR3: CASSFDSLMNTEAFF; DNA: TGTGCCAGCAGCTTTGACAGCCTCATGAACACTGAAGCTTTCTTT
D: .; V: TRBV5-1; size: many; J: TRBJ1-1; CDR3: CASSLSPGPTEAFF; DNA: TGCGCCAGCAGCTTGTCACCAGGGCCCACTGAAGCTTTCTTT
D: TRBD2; V: TRBV12-3/TRBV12-4; size: few; J: TRBJ2-3; CDR3: CASRGLAGVGDTQYF; DNA: TGTGCCAGCAGAGGACTAGCGGGAGTAGGAGATACGCAGTATTTT
D: .; V: TRBV7-9; size: few; J: TRBJ2-7; CDR3: CASTSTTYEQYF; DNA: TGTGCCAGCACCTCGACGACCTACGAGCAGTACTTC
D: .; V: TRBV30; size: many; J: TRBJ2-3; CDR3: CAWSDSGDTQYF; DNA: TGTGCCTGGAGCGATAGCGGAGATACGCAGTATTTT
D: TRBD2; V: TRBV20-1; size: .; J: TRBJ2-7; CDR3: CSAPEWGTSGNYEQYF; DNA: TGCAGTGCTCCGGAATGGGGGACTAGCGGAAACTACGAGCAGTACTTC
D: TRBD2; V: TRBV19; size: .; J: TRBJ2-7; CDR3: CASSIGGRAAYEQYF; DNA: TGTGCCAGTAGTATTGGCGGGAGGGCGGCCTACGAGCAGTACTTC
D: TRBD2; V: TRBV25-1; size: few; J: TRBJ2-5; CDR3: CASSPPGGRPYQETQYF; DNA: TGTGCCAGCAGTCCCCCGGGAGGGAGGCCATACCAAGAGACCCAGTACTTC
D: TRBD2; V: TRBV12-3/TRBV12-4; size: many; J: TRBJ2-5; CDR3: CASSPLAELGAQYF; DNA: TGTGCCAGCAGTCCTCTAGCGGAACTCGGGGCCCAGTACTTC
D: TRBD1; V: TRBV11-2; size: .; J: TRBJ2-7; CDR3: CASSIWTGPLSEQYF; DNA: TGTGCCAGCAGCATCTGGACAGGACCCCTCTCCGAGCAGTACTTC
D: .; V: TRBV28; size: .; J: TRBJ1-2; CDR3: CASSLWQDYGYTF; DNA: TGTGCCAGCAGTTTATGGCAGGATTATGGCTACACCTTC
D: .; V: TRBV27; size: few; J: TRBJ2-5; CDR3: CASSWGPGETQYF; DNA: TGTGCCAGCAGTTGGGGCCCCGGGGAGACCCAGTACTTC
D: .; V: TRBV4-3; size: many; J: TRBJ1-1; CDR3: CASSQVTNTEAFF; DNA: TGCGCCAGCAGCCAAGTTACGAACACTGAAGCTTTCTTT
D: .; V: TRBV29-1; size: many; J: TRBJ1-1; CDR3: CSVERGSSTEAFF; DNA: TGCAGCGTTGAAAGGGGTAGCAGCACTGAAGCTTTCTTT
D: .; V: TRBV7-9; size: many; J: TRBJ2-7; CDR3: CASTGPGSNEQYF; DNA: TGTGCCAGCACTGGCCCAGGGTCCAACGAGCAGTACTTC